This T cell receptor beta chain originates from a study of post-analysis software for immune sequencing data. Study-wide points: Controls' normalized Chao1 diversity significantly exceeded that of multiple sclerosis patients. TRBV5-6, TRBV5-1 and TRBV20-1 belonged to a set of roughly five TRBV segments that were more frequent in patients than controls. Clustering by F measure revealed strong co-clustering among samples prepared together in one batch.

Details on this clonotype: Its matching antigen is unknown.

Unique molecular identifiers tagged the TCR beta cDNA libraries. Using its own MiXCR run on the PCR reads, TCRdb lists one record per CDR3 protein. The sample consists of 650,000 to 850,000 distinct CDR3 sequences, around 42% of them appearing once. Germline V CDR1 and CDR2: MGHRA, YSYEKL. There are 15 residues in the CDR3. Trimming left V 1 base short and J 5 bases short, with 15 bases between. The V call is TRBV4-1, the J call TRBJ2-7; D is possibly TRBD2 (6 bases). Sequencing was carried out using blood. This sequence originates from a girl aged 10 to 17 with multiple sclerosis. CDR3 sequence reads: CASSQGGLPLDEQYF. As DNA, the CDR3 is TGCGCCAGCAGCCAAGGGGGACTGCCACTCGACGAGCAGTACTTC.